This TCR beta chain appears in the sequencing data of a study of Graves' ophthalmopathy and Graves' hyperthyroidism. For repertoire sequencing, the TCR beta CDR3 regions were amplified from RNA transcripts. An initial RT-PCR round employing HTBI primers preceded a second-round multiplex PCR. TCRdb independently ran MiXCR on the multiplex PCR reads; one entry per CDR3 protein. The sample has 1 million to 1.3 million distinct CDR3 sequences, 35% to 45% seen once. With 4 bases clipped from V and 6 bases from J, the junction kept 6 bases outside the gene matches. The CDR3 is 15 amino acids. This sequence originates from an adult man with Graves' hyperthyroidism. The chain links TRBV12-3 or TRBV12-4 to TRBJ1-4; 9 bases map to TRBD1. The sequenced sample was peripheral blood or thyroid tissue (not recorded which). CDR3 bases: TGTGCCAGCAGTTCCACAGGGGGCTCGGATGAAAAACTGTTTTTT. Translation gives CASSSTGGSDEKLFF.